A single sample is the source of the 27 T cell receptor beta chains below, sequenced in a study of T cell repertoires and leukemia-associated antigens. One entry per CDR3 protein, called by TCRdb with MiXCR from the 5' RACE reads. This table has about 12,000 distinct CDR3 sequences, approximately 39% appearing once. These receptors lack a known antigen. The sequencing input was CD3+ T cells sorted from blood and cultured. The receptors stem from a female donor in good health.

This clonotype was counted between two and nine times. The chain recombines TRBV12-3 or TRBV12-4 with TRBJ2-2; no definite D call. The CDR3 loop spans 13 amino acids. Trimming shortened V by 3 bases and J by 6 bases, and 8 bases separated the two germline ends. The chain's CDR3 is CASSFGSAGELFF. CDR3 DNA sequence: TGTGCCAGCAGTTTTGGCAGTGCCGGGGAGCTGTTTTTT.

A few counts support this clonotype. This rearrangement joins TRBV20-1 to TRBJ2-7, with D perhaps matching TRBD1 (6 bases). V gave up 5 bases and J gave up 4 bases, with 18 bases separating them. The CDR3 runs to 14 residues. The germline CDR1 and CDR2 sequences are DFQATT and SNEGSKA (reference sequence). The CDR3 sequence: CSAQVPGQDYEQYF. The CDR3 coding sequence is TGCAGTGCTCAAGTTCCGGGACAAGATTACGAGCAGTACTTC.

As DNA, the CDR3 is TGTGCCAGCAGTGTAACTGGGGACGAGCAGTACTTC. Translating gives CASSVTGDEQYF. The chain uses TRBV28 and TRBJ2-7, with D uncertain. The ends were cut back, 5 bases at V and 5 bases at J, with 10 bases in the middle. The CDR3 covers 12 residues. CDR1 is MDHEN and CDR2 is SYDVKM in the germline V gene.

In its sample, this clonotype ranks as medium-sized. The CDR3 nucleotides are TGTGCCAGCAGTTTTGGGACTAGCGGGATTTTCACAGATACGCAGTATTTT. It codes for CASSFGTSGIFTDTQYF. This chain connects TRBV12-3 or TRBV12-4 to TRBJ2-3, with 13 bases lining up with TRBD2. The CDR3 runs 17 residues. The V gene end was trimmed by 3 bases and the J gene end by 2 bases; junction bases not matched to a gene: 5.

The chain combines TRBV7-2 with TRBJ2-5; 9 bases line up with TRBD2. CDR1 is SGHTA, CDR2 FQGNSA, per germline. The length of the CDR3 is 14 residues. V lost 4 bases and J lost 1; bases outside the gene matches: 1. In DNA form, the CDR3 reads TGTGCCAGCAGCTCGGGACTAGCCCAAGAGACCCAGTACTTC. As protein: CASSSGLAQETQYF.

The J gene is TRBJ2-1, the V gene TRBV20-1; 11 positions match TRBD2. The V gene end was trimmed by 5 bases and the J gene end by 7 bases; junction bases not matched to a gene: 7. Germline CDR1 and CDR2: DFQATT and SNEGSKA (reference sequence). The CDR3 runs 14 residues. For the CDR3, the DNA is TGCAGTGCTCCCCTAGCGGGAGGAAGGAATGAGCAGTTCTTC. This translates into CSAPLAGGRNEQFF.

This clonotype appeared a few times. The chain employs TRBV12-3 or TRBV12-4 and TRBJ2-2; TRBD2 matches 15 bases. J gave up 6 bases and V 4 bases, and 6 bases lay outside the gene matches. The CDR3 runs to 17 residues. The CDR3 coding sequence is TGTGCCAGCAGTTGGACTAGCGGGAGGGTTCGGGCCGGGGAGCTGTTTTTT. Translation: CASSWTSGRVRAGELFF.

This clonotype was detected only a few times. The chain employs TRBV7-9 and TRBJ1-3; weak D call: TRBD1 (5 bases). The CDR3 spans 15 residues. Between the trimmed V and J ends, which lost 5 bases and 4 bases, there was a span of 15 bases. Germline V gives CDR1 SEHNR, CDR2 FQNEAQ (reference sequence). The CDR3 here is CASSQYRDGGNTIYF. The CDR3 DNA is TGTGCCAGCAGCCAATACCGGGACGGAGGAAACACCATATATTTT.

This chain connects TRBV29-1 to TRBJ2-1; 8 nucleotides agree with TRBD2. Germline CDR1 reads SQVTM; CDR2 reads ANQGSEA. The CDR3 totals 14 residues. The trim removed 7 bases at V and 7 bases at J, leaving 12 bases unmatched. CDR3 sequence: CSGDTSGSRNEQFF. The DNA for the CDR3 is TGCAGCGGGGATACTAGCGGCAGTAGGAATGAGCAGTTCTTC.

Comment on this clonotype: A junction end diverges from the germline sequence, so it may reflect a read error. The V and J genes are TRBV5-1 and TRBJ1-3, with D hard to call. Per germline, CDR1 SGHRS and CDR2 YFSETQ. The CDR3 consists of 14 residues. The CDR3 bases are TGCGCCAGCCGCTTGTCACCCTCTGGAAACACCATATATTTT. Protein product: CASRLSPSGNTIYF.

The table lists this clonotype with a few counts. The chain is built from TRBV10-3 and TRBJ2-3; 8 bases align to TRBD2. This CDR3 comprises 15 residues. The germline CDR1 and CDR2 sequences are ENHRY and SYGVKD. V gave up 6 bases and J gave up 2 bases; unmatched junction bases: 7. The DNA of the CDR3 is TGTGCCATCAGCGGGATAGCGGGAAACACAGATACGCAGTATTTT. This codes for CAISGIAGNTDTQYF.

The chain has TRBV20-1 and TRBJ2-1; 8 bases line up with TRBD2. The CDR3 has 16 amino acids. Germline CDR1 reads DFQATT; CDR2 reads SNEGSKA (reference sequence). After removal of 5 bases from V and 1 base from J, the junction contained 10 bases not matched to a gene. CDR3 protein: CSASGYGGRSYNEQFF. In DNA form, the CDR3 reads TGCAGTGCTTCGGGATATGGCGGGAGGTCCTACAATGAGCAGTTCTTC.

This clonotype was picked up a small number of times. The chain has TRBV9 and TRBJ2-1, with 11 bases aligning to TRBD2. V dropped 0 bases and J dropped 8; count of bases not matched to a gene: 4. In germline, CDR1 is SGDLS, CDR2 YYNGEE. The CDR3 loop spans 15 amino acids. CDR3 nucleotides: TGTGCCAGCAGCGTAGTAGCGGGAGGGCCGCATGAGCAGTTCTTC. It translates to CASSVVAGGPHEQFF. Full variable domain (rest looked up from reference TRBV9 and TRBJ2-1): DSGVTQTPKHLITATGQRVTLRCSPRSGDLSVYWYQQSLDQGLQFLIQYYNGEERAKGNILERFSAQQFPDLHSELNLSSLELGDSALYFCASSVVAGGPHEQFFGPGTRLTVL.

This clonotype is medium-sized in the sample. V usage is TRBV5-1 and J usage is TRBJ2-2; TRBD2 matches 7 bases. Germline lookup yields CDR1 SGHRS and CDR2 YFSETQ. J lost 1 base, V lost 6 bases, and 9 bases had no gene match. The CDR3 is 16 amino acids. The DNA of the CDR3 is TGCGCCAGCACCCCGATACCTAGCGGGAACACCGGGGAGCTGTTTTTT. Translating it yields CASTPIPSGNTGELFF.

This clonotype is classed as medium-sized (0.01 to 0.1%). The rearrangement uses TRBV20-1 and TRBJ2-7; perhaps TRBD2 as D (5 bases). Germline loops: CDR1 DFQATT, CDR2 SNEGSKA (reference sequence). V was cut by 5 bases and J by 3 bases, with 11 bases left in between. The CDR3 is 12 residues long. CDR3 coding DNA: TGCAGTGCTCAAACTAGTCGCTACGAGCAGTACTTC. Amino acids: CSAQTSRYEQYF.

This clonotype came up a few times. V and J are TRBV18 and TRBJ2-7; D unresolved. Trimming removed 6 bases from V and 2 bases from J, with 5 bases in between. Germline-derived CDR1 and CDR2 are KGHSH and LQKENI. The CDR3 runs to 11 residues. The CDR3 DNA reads TGTGCCAGCTCCGGACCCTACGAGCAGTACTTC. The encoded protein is CASSGPYEQYF.

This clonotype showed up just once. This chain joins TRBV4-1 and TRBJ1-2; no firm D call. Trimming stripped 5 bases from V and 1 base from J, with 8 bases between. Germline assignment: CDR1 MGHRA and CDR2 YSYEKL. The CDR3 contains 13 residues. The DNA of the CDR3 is TGCGCCAGCAGCACAACCGTTAACTATGGCTACACCTTC. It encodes CASSTTVNYGYTF.

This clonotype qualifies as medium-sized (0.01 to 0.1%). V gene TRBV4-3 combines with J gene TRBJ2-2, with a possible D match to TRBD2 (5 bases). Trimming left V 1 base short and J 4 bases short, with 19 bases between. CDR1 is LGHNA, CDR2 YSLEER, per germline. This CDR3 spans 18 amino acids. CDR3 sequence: CASSQVIDSQAGTGELFF. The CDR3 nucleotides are TGCGCCAGCAGCCAAGTTATTGATAGCCAGGCGGGCACCGGGGAGCTGTTTTTT.

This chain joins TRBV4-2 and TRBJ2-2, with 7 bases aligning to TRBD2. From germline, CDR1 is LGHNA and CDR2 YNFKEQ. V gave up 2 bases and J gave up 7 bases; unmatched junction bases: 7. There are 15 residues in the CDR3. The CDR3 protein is CASSQKAGVGGELFF. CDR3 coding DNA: TGTGCCAGCAGCCAAAAGGCGGGAGTGGGCGGGGAGCTGTTTTTT.

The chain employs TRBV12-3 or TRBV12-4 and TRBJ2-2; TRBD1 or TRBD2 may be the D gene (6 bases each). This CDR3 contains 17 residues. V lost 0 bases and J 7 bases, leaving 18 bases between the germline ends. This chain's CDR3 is CASSLAVGGRSGGELFF. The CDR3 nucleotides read TGTGCCAGCAGTTTAGCGGTAGGGGGGAGGTCCGGCGGGGAGCTGTTTTTT.

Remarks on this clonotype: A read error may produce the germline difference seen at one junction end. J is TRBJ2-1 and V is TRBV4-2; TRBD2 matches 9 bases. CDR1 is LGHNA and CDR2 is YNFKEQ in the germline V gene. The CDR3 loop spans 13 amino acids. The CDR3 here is CAGSQDSGLAGHF. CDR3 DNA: TGTGCCGGCAGCCAAGATAGTGGGCTAGCGGGGCACTTC.

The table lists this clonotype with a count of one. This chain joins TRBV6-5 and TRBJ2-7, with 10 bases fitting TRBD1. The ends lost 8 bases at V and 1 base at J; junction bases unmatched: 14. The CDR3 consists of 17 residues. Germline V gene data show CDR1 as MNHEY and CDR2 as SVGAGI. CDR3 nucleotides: TGTGCCAGCTCCAGGGGGGACAGGGGTCGCGGATCCTACGAGCAGTACTTC. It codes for CASSRGDRGRGSYEQYF.

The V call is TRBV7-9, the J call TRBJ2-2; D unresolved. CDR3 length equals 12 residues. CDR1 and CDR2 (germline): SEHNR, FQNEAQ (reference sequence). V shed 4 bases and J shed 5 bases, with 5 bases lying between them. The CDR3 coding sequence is TGTGCCAGCAGCTCTGGGACCGGGGAGCTGTTTTTT. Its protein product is CASSSGTGELFF.

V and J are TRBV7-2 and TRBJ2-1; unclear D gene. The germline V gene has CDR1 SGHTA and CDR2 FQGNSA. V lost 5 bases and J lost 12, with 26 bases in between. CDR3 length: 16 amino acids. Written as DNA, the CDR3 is TGTGCCAGCAGCAGTGGCATCCACGCAGAGTACGGTGGGCAGTTCTTC. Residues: CASSSGIHAEYGGQFF.

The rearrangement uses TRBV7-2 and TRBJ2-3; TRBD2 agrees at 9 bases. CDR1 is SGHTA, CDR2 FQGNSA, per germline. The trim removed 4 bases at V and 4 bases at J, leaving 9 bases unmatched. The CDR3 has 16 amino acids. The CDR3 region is CASSSRLAAEADTQYF. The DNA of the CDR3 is TGTGCCAGCAGCTCTCGACTAGCGGCCGAAGCAGATACGCAGTATTTT.

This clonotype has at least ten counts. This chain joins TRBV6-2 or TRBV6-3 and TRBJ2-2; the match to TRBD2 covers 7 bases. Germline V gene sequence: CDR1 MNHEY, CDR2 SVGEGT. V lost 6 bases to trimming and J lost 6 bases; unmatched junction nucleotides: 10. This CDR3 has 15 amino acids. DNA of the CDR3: TGTGCCAGCAGCCTCGGACTAGTTTCGGCCGGGGAGCTGTTTTTT. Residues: CASSLGLVSAGELFF.

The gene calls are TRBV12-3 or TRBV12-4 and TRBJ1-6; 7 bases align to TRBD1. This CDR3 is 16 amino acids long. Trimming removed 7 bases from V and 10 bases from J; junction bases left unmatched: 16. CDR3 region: CASTILGPQGGSPLHF. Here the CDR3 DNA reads TGTGCCAGCACTATCCTTGGGCCCCAGGGGGGGTCACCCCTCCACTTT.